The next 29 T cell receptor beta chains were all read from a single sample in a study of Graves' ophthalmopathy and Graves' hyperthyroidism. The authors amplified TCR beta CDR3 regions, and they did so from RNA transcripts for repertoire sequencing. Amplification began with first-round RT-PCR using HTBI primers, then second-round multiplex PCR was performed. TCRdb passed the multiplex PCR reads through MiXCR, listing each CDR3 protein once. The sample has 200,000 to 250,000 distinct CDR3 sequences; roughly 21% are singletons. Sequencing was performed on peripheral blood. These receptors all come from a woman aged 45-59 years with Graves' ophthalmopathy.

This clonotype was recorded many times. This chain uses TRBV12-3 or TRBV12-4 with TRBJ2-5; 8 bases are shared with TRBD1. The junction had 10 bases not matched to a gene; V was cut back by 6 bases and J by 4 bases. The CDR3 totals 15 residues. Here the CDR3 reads CASSQYLTGVETQYF. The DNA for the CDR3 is TGTGCCAGCAGCCAATACTTGACAGGGGTAGAGACCCAGTACTTC.

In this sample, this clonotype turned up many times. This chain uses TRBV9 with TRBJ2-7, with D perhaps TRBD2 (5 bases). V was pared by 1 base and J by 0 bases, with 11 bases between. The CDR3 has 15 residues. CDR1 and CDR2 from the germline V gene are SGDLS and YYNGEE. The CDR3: CASSVSGNPSYEQYF. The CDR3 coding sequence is TGTGCCAGCAGCGTATCCGGGAATCCCTCCTACGAGCAGTACTTC.

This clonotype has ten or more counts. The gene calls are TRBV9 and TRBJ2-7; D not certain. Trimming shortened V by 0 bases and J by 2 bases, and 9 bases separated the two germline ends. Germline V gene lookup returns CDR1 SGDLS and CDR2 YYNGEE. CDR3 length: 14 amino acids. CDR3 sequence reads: CASSVGHGPYEQYF. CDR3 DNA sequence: TGTGCCAGCAGCGTAGGGCACGGACCCTACGAGCAGTACTTC.

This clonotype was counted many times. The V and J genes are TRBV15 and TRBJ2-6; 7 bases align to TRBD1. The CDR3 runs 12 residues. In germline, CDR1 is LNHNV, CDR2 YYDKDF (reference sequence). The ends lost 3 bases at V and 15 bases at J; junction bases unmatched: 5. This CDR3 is CATSSQQGPLTF. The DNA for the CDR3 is TGTGCCACCAGCAGCCAACAGGGGCCCCTGACTTTC. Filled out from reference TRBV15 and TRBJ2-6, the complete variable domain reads DAMVIQNPRYQVTQFGKPVTLSCSQTLNHNVMYWYQQKSSQAPKLLFHYYDKDFNNEADTPDNFQSRRPNTSFCFLDIRSPGLGDTAMYLCATSSQQGPLTFGAGSRLTVL.

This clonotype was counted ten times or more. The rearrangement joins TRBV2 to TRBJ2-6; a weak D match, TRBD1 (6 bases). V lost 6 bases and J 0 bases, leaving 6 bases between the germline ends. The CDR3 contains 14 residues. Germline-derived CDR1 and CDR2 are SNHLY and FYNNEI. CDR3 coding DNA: TGTGCCAGCAGGACAGGCTCTGGGGCCAACGTCCTGACTTTC. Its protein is CASRTGSGANVLTF.

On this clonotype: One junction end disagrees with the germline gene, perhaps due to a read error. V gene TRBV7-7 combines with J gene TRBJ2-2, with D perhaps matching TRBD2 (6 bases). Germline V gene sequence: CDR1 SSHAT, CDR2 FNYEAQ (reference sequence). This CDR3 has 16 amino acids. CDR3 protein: CASSLAAAGCTGELFF. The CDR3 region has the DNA TGTGCTAGCAGCTTAGCGGCGGCAGGGTGCACCGGGGAGCTGTTTTTT. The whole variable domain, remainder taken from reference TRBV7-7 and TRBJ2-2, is GAGVSQSPRYKVTKRGQDVTLRCDPISSHATLYWYQQALGQGPEFLTYFNYEAQPDKSGLPSDRFSAERPEGSISTLTIQRTEQRDSAMYRCASSLAAAGCTGELFFGEGSRLTVL.

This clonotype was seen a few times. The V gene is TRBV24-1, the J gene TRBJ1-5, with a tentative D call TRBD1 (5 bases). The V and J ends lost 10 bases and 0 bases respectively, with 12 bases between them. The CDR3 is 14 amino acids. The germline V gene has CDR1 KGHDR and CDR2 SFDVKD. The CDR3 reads CATSSGLSNQPQHF. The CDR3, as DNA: TGTGCCACATCTTCGGGGCTTAGCAATCAGCCCCAGCATTTT.

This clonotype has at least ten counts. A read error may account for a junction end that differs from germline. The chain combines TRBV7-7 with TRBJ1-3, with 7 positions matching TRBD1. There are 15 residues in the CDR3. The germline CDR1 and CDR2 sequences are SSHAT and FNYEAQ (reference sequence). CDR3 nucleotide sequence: TGTGCTAGCAGCTTGGGGACAGACTCTGGAAACACCATATATTTT. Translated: CASSLGTDSGNTIYF.

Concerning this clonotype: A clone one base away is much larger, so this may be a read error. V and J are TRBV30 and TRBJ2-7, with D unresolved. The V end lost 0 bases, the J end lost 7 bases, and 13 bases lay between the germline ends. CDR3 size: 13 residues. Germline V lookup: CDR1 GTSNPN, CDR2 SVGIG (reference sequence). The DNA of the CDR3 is TGTGCCTGGAGTGTATCTTGTTTGGGAGAGCAGTACTTC. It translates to CAWSVSCLGEQYF.

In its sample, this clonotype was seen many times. The CDR3 bases are TGTGCCTGGAGTTTCAGAGGACTGAAGTATGGCTACACCTTC. Its translation: CAWSFRGLKYGYTF. The genes are TRBV30 and TRBJ1-2, with D hard to call. Trimming pared 2 bases from V and 5 bases from J, leaving 15 bases between. This CDR3 spans 14 amino acids. Germline-derived CDR1 and CDR2 are GTSNPN and SVGIG (reference sequence).

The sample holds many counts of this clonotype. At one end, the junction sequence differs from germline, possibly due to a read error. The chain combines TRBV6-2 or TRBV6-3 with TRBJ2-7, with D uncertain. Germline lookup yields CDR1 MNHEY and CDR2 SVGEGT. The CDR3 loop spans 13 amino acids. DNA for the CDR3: TGTGCCAGCAGTTACTGGAGCTCCCACGAGCAGTACTTC. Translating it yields CASSYWSSHEQYF.

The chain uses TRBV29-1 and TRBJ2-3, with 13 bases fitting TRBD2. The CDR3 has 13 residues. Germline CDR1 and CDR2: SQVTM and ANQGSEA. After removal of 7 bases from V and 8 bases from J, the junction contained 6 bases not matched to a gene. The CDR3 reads CSDTSGRASTQYF. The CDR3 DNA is TGCAGCGACACTAGCGGGAGGGCCTCTACGCAGTATTTT.

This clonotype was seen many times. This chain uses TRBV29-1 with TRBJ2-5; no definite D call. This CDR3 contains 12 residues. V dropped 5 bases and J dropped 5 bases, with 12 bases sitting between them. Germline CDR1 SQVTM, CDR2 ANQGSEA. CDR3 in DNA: TGCAGCGTTATCGAGCCGAGTGAGACCCAGTACTTC. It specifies CSVIEPSETQYF.

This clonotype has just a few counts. CDR3 in amino acids: CASSSQGSETQYF. CDR3 nucleotides: TGCGCCAGCAGCTCACAGGGTTCGGAGACCCAGTACTTC. The rearrangement uses TRBV5-1 and TRBJ2-5, with D perhaps TRBD1 (6 bases). Looked up from germline, CDR1 is SGHRS and CDR2 is YFSETQ. This CDR3 is 13 amino acids long. The germline V and J ends were trimmed by 3 bases and 5 bases, with 11 bases remaining between them.

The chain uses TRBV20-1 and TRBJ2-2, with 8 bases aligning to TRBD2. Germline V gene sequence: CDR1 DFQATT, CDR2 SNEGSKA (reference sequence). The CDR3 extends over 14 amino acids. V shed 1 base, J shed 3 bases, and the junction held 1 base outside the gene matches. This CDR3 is CSARAGGYTGELFF. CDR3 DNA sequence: TGCAGTGCTAGAGCGGGAGGGTACACCGGGGAGCTGTTTTTT.

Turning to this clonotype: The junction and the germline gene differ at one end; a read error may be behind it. The CDR3 protein is CAISLDRVSPLHF. The CDR3 DNA is TGTGCCATCAGCTTGGACAGGGTATCACCCCTCCACTTT. J is TRBJ1-6 and V is TRBV11-3; 8 nucleotides match TRBD1. The CDR3 loop spans 13 amino acids. Germline values: CDR1 SGHNT, CDR2 YENEEA.

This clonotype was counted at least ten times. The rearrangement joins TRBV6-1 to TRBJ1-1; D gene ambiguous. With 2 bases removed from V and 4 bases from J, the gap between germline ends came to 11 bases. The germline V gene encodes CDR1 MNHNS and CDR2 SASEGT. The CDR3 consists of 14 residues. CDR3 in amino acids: CASSEQRFTTEAFF. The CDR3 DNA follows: TGTGCCAGCAGTGAACAAAGGTTCACCACTGAAGCTTTCTTT.

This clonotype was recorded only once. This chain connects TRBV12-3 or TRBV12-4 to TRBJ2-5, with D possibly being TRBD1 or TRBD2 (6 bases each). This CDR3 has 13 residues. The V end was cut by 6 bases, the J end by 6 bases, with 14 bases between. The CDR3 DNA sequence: TGTGCCAGCAGCCCGCCGGGGGCCCAGACCCAGTACTTC. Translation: CASSPPGAQTQYF.

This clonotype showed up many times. The DNA of the CDR3 is TGTGCCAGCAGTGGACCTTTTGGACAGGGGATTTCCTACGAGCAGTACTTC. This translates into CASSGPFGQGISYEQYF. The chain is built from TRBV6-1 and TRBJ2-7; 9 bases match TRBD1. Trimming cost V 4 bases and J 1 base; bases outside gene matches: 11. Germline assignment: CDR1 MNHNS and CDR2 SASEGT. This CDR3 is 17 amino acids long.

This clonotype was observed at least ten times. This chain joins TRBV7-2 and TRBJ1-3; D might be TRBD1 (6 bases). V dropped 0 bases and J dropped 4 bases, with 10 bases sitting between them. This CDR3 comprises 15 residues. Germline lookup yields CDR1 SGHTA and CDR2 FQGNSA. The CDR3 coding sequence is TGTGCCAGCAGCTTAGCTACAGGGCCCGGAAACACCATATATTTT. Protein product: CASSLATGPGNTIYF.

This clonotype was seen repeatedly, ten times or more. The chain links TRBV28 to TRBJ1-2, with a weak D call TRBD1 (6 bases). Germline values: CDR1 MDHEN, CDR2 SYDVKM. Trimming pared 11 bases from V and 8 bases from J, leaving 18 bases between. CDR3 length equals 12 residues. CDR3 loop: CAAQGYSGGYTF. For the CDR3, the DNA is TGTGCCGCACAGGGATATTCGGGAGGCTACACCTTC.

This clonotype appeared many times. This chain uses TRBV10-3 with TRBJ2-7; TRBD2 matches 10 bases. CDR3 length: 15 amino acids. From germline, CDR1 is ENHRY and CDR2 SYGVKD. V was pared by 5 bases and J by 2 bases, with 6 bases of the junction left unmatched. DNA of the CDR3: TGTGCCATCAGTTCTACCGGACTAGCGGCCTACGAGCAGTACTTC. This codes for CAISSTGLAAYEQYF.

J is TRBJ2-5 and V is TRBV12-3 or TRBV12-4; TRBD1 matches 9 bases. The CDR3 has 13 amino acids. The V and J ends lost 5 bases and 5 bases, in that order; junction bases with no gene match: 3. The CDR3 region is CASSGTGYETQYF. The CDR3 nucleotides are TGTGCCAGCAGTGGGACAGGGTACGAGACCCAGTACTTC.

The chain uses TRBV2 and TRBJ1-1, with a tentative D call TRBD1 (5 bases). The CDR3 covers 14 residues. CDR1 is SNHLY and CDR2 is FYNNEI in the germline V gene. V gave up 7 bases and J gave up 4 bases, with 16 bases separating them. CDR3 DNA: TGTGCCAGCACCCTTACGGGGGAAGCCACTGAAGCTTTCTTT. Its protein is CASTLTGEATEAFF. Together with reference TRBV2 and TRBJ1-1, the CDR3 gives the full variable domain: EPEVTQTPSHQVTQMGQEVILRCVPISNHLYFYWYRQILGQKVEFLVSFYNNEISEKSEIFDDQFSVERPDGSNFTLKIRSTKLEDSAMYFCASTLTGEATEAFFGQGTRLTVV.

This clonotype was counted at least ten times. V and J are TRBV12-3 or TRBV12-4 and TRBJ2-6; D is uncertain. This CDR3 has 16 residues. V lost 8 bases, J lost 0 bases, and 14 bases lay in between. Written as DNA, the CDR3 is TGTGCCAGCGCCCTGGGGAAAATCTCTGGGGCCAACGTCCTGACTTTC. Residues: CASALGKISGANVLTF.

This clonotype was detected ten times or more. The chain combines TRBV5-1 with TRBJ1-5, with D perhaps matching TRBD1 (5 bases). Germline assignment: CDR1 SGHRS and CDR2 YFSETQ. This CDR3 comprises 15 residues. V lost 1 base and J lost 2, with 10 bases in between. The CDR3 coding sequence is TGCGCCAGCAGCTTGAACGGGGCAGGCAATCAGCCCCAGCATTTT. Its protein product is CASSLNGAGNQPQHF.

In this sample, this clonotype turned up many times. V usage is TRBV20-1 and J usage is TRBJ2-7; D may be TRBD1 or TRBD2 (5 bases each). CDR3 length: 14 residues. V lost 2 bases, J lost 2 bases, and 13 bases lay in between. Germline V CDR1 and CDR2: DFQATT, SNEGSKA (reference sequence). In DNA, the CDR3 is TGCAGTGCTAGAAACCGGGACGTAACCTACGAGCAGTACTTC. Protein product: CSARNRDVTYEQYF.

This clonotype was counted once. This CDR3 reads CAISESRGRGPHEQYF. In DNA, the CDR3 is TGTGCCATCAGTGAGTCCCGCGGCAGGGGTCCCCACGAGCAGTACTTC. The rearrangement links TRBV10-3 to TRBJ2-7; possibly TRBD1 for D (6 bases). The V end was cut by 0 bases, the J end by 5 bases, with 17 bases between. Germline V CDR1 and CDR2: ENHRY, SYGVKD. The CDR3 length is 16 residues.

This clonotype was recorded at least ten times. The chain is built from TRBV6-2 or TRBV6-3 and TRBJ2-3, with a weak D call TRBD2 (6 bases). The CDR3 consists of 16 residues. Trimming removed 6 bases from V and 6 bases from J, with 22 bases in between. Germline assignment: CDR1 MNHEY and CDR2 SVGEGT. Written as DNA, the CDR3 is TGTGCCAGCAGCCCGGGACTCCTTCCTAGTTCGGATACGCAGTATTTT. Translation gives CASSPGLLPSSDTQYF.